These 20 T cell receptor beta chains were sequenced from one sample in a study of cytotoxic CD8 clonotypes in ibrutinib-treated CLL. Assay: immunoSEQ multiplex PCR; the TCRdb copy retains only in-frame clones and omits some. The sample has 130,000 or so clones; roughly 80% are singletons. This material consisted of PBMCs, taken after 12 months of ibrutinib treatment. Source of these receptors: a human donor with chronic lymphocytic leukemia.

V and J are TRBV4-2 and TRBJ2-7; 12 bases are a match to TRBD2. This CDR3 spans 16 amino acids. Unmatched junction bases numbered 9, after V lost 4 bases and J lost 5 bases. CDR1 and CDR2 from the germline V gene are LGHNA and YNFKEQ. The CDR3 nucleotides are TGTGCCAGCAGCCCGCGCGCTAGCGGGGGGGCTGACGAGCAGTACTTC. The encoded protein is CASSPRASGGADEQYF.

The chain uses TRBV18 and TRBJ2-3; 9 nucleotides line up with TRBD2. The J segment lost 0 bases and the V segment lost 3 bases, leaving 4 bases of the junction unmatched. This CDR3 has 16 amino acids. CDR1 KGHSH and CDR2 LQKENI come from the germline V gene. CDR3 sequence (DNA): TGTGCCAGCTCACCTCTTAGCGGGAGTAGCACAGATACGCAGTATTTT. This gives the protein CASSPLSGSSTDTQYF.

The chain combines TRBV11-2 with TRBJ1-6, with no clear D. Germline V lookup: CDR1 SGHAT, CDR2 FQNNGV. This CDR3 has 18 residues. Trimming took 5 bases from V and 3 from J, leaving 20 bases between them. The CDR3 loop reads CASSPQLRWVDYNSPLHF. The CDR3 coding sequence is TGTGCCAGCAGCCCGCAACTTAGGTGGGTGGACTATAATTCACCCCTCCACTTT.

The rearrangement joins TRBV28 to TRBJ2-3; TRBD2 is a possible D gene (6 bases). This CDR3 is 13 amino acids long. The V gene's germline CDR1 is MDHEN and CDR2 SYDVKM. With 5 bases removed from V and 2 bases from J, the gap between germline ends came to 8 bases. CDR3 amino acids: CASSRDSTDTQYF. The CDR3 DNA reads TGTGCCAGCAGTCGGGACTCCACAGATACGCAGTATTTT.

The J gene is TRBJ1-5, the V gene TRBV7-8; possibly TRBD1 for D (5 bases). Germline CDR1 is SGHVS and CDR2 is FQNEAQ. This CDR3 has 17 amino acids. Trimming removed 1 base at V and 7 bases at J, with 20 bases between. Written as DNA, the CDR3 is TGTGCCAGCAGCTTAGACGTGACAGTAACAAGGCGGCAGCCCCAGCATTTT. Translated: CASSLDVTVTRRQPQHF.

The V call is TRBV6-5, the J call TRBJ2-1, with 7 bases matching TRBD1. The CDR3 is made up of 14 amino acids. Germline lookup yields CDR1 MNHEY and CDR2 SVGAGI. V lost 5 bases to trimming and J lost 5 bases; unmatched junction nucleotides: 6. CDR3: CASSGDSANNEQFF. CDR3 DNA: TGTGCCAGCAGTGGGGACAGCGCCAACAATGAGCAGTTCTTC.

This sequence joins TRBV7-3 and TRBJ2-1; 8 nucleotides agree with TRBD1. Trimming at V came to 4 bases and at J to 7 bases, leaving 3 bases not matched to a gene. Germline V gene lookup returns CDR1 SGHTA and CDR2 FQGTGA. The CDR3 consists of 13 residues. The CDR3 DNA sequence: TGTGCCAGCAGCTCGGACAGGGTTAATGAGCAGTTCTTC. This encodes CASSSDRVNEQFF.

Points on this clone: One junction end does not reproduce the germline sequence, and a read error may be involved. This chain uses TRBV4-2 with TRBJ2-2; TRBD2 might be the D (6 bases). The CDR3 covers 15 residues. Germline CDR1 is LGHNA and CDR2 is YNFKEQ. This CDR3 is CASSQVGRTAGGLFF. For the CDR3, the DNA is TGTGCCAGCAGCCAAGTAGGGCGTACAGCCGGGGGGCTGTTTTTT.

This clone has a single count. The rearrangement links TRBV7-8 to TRBJ2-3, with 7 bases matching TRBD2. CDR1 is SGHVS and CDR2 is FQNEAQ in the germline V gene. This CDR3 region has 14 residues. The junction had 2 bases not matched to a gene; V was cut back by 1 base and J by 4 bases. For the CDR3, the DNA is TGTGCCAGCAGCTTAGGACTAGCAGCAGATACGCAGTATTTT. Translation gives CASSLGLAADTQYF.

The chain couples TRBV4-3 to TRBJ2-6; D is undetermined. Trimming removed 5 bases from V and 2 bases from J, with 1 base in between. The germline gives CDR1 LGHNA, CDR2 YSLEER. This CDR3 contains 12 residues. In nucleotides, the CDR3 is TGCGCCAGCAGCACTGGGGCCAACGTCCTGACTTTC. Translating it yields CASSTGANVLTF.

The J gene is TRBJ2-5, the V gene TRBV19; no clear D gene. There are 15 residues in the CDR3. Per the germline V gene, CDR1 is LNHDA and CDR2 is SQIVND (reference sequence). V lost 0 bases, J lost 5 bases, and 13 bases lay in between. CDR3 amino acids: CASSIDLRSRETQYF. The CDR3 bases are TGTGCCAGTAGTATAGATCTAAGGAGTAGGGAGACCCAGTACTTC.

The J gene is TRBJ2-5, the V gene TRBV5-1; possibly TRBD2 for D (5 bases). Germline V lookup: CDR1 SGHRS, CDR2 YFSETQ. V lost 0 bases, J lost 7 bases, and 13 bases lay in between. CDR3 length: 14 amino acids. The DNA for the CDR3 is TGCGCCAGCAGCTTGGGTCAAGGGAGCGGGACCCAGTACTTC. Protein sequence: CASSLGQGSGTQYF.

The J gene is TRBJ2-2, the V gene TRBV7-9; the match to TRBD2 covers 13 bases. J lost 0 bases, V lost 5 bases, and 6 bases had no gene match. CDR3 length equals 18 residues. Germline V gene data show CDR1 as SEHNR and CDR2 as FQNEAQ (reference sequence). CDR3 DNA: TGTGCCAGCAGCGTGGGACTAGCGGGGATATCGAACACCGGGGAGCTGTTTTTT. Protein sequence: CASSVGLAGISNTGELFF.

The CDR3 sequence: CASSIFGDREGGSPLHF. The CDR3 coding sequence is TGCGCCAGCAGCATTTTTGGGGACAGAGAGGGGGGTTCACCCCTCCACTTT. V gene TRBV5-1 combines with J gene TRBJ1-6, with 7 bases matching TRBD1. This CDR3 has 17 residues. After removal of 4 bases from V and 9 bases from J, the junction contained 16 bases not matched to a gene. Per the germline V gene, CDR1 is SGHRS and CDR2 is YFSETQ.

The chain employs TRBV6-6 and TRBJ1-4, with 7 bases matching TRBD1. Per the germline V gene, CDR1 is MNHNY and CDR2 is SVGAGI (reference sequence). This CDR3 region has 14 residues. V trimming: 5 bases; J trimming: 5 bases; junction bases outside the gene matches: 5. CDR3 loop: CASSRQGDNEKLFF. CDR3 in DNA: TGTGCCAGCAGTCGACAGGGCGACAATGAAAAACTGTTTTTT.

This chain links TRBV30 with TRBJ2-5; D ambiguous. Trimming stripped 8 bases from V and 2 bases from J, with 12 bases between. CDR3 length: 12 residues. Germline V lookup: CDR1 GTSNPN, CDR2 SVGIG (reference sequence). This CDR3 is CALDQHQETQYF. CDR3 nucleotides: TGTGCCCTGGACCAGCATCAAGAGACCCAGTACTTC.

V is TRBV15 and J is TRBJ2-3; 10 bases match TRBD2. The germline CDR1 and CDR2 sequences are LNHNV and YYDKDF (reference sequence). V trimming: 3 bases; J trimming: 2 bases; junction bases outside the gene matches: 11. The CDR3 contains 18 residues. CDR3 coding DNA: TGTGCCACCAGCAGGGCAAGGACTAGCGGAAATCCCACAGATACGCAGTATTTT. This sequence encodes CATSRARTSGNPTDTQYF.

V is TRBV7-2 and J is TRBJ1-4; D possibly corresponds to TRBD1 (6 bases). Germline values: CDR1 SGHTA, CDR2 FQGNSA. This CDR3 has 15 amino acids. V was pared by 4 bases and J by 8 bases, with 17 bases between. The CDR3 DNA is TGTGCCAGCAGCTCCCAGACAGGCTGGGACGAAAAACTGTTTTTT. This sequence encodes CASSSQTGWDEKLFF.

The V call is TRBV28, the J call TRBJ2-3; D may be TRBD1 (6 bases). Germline lookup yields CDR1 MDHEN and CDR2 SYDVKM. V lost 8 bases and J 1 base, leaving 16 bases between the germline ends. CDR3 length: 15 amino acids. The CDR3 nucleotides are TGTGCCAGCCTGACTCGGGACAAAGGCACAGATACGCAGTATTTT. Translated: CASLTRDKGTDTQYF.

This chain uses TRBV11-3 with TRBJ1-2, with D uncertain. CDR1 SGHNT and CDR2 YENEEA come from the germline V gene. V dropped 0 bases and J dropped 7 bases, with 12 bases sitting between them. The CDR3 totals 14 residues. CDR3 loop: CASSLEGSGVGYTF. The CDR3 bases are TGTGCCAGCAGCTTAGAGGGGTCGGGCGTTGGCTACACCTTC.